The present T cell receptor beta chain was sequenced within a study of cytomegalovirus exposure and HLA in healthy donors. Study conclusions and caveats: Some public TCRs appeared in many individuals, while most sequences were rare. Under in vitro conditions, a few CMV-associated chains were confirmed as specific for CMV antigens. Diagnosis of cytomegalovirus status made by the classifier reportedly showed high specificity and sensitivity.

CDR1 and CDR2 (germline): SGHNT, YYREEE (reference sequence). CDR3 length: 15 amino acids. V was trimmed by 4 bases and J by 2 bases, leaving 14 bases between them. As regards this clone: Antigen specificity is unknown.

The method was immunoSEQ multiplex PCR; TCRdb's version includes in-frame clones alone and lacks a portion of them. The table records 110,000 to 150,000 clones, 85% to 95% of them present only once. The J gene is TRBJ2-3, the V gene TRBV5-4; tentatively, D is TRBD2 (5 bases). The receptor comes from a man aged 18 to 29 in good health and CMV-seropositive. Sequencing was carried out using PBMCs. The CDR3 region is CASSPDAGLTDTQYF. Written as DNA, the CDR3 is TGTGCCAGCAGCCCGGACGCGGGTCTCACAGATACGCAGTATTTT.